This T cell receptor beta chain was captured by sequencing in a study of cytomegalovirus exposure and HLA in healthy donors. At the level of the study: Both the 120 validation repertoires and the 550 to 750 first-cohort repertoires used the same platform, as reported by a later analysis.

The assay was immunoSEQ multiplex PCR, and TCRdb's table has in-frame clones only and misses some. Of more than 130,000 clones in the sample, 70% to 90% were seen once. The V gene end was trimmed by 11 bases and the J gene end by 10 bases; junction bases not matched to a gene: 11. The CDR3 runs 14 residues. Germline CDR1 is SNHLY and CDR2 is FYNNEI. This TCR was recovered from a woman under 30 in good health and CMV-seropositive. The sequencing sample was made of PBMCs. This sequence joins TRBV2 and TRBJ2-3; 14 nucleotides line up with TRBD2. The CDR3 protein is CACRSGTSGSAQYF. The CDR3 nucleotides read TGTGCCTGCCGTTCCGGGACTAGCGGGAGTGCGCAGTATTTT.